This TCR beta chain was observed in a study of blood T cell repertoires in COVID-19 (dated by TCRdb to 2019 to 2021). About the investigation overall: The collaborator samples originated in the United States, Italy and Spain and spanned the acute and convalescent phases of COVID-19. The repertoires were released in a freely available public database meant as a resource for research on the immune response to SARS-CoV-2. HLA class I and class II types, where available, came from metadata supplied by the sample provider rather than from assay-based typing. Nearly every sample came with metadata listing a de-identified subject ID, COVID-19 status, age in years and sex. The material from the prospective study consisted of cDNA or gDNA derived from T cells, B-cell-depleted T cells, or PBMCs. The dataset comprised deeply sampled blood TCRbeta repertoires from subjects exposed to, actively infected with, or recovered from COVID-19. The samples were drawn from the first 160 participants of the ongoing ImmuneRACE study and from 1,254 subjects provided by 6 global collaborators. Results and caveats for the whole study, not just this receptor: The amount of clinical and demographic metadata varied by source and participant and was provided uncurated.

TCRbeta CDR3 regions were amplified from genomic DNA by means of the immunoSEQ Assay, a bias-controlled multiplex PCR. The original methods were these. Nucleated cell counts per sample were estimated from amplification of reference gene primers within the assay. To quantify the absolute abundance of each unique TCRbeta CDR3 rearrangement, sequence reads were collapsed and filtered. For each sample, productive Simpson clonality was calculated as the square root of Simpson's diversity index across productive rearrangements. TCRdb re-hosts the immuneACCESS table, in-frame sequences only. Its copies lack some clones; in the studies checked, an unresolved V gene accounts for under half of them, and the cause for the rest is not known. D and trimming come from the DNA, and the V and J calls and clone size come from that table. The sample records about 380,000 clones, 85% to 90% of which are singletons. Roughly 1.2% of the sample comes from the top ten.

Points on this clone: Its antigen specificity is not known. There are no base qualities to consult, and no much larger clone falls within one base.

In the prospective study, participants were roughly 18 to 100 years old, resided in around 25 geographic areas of the United States, and were enrolled through a virtual design. To assign participants to cohorts, the prospective study relied on clinical history that participants themselves reported in a screening survey and a study questionnaire. Recovered participants in ImmuneRACE Cohort 3 were defined by two consecutive negative NP/OP PCR tests, clearance by a healthcare professional, or resolution of symptoms. In the prospective study, whole blood, serum and a nasopharyngeal or oropharyngeal swab were collected from each participant by mobile phlebotomists. Prospective study participants could optionally give additional blood draws and questionnaires over an approximately 2-month period. Blood samples from the prospective study were shipped frozen or at room temperature prior to DNA extraction.

V is cut by 2 bases and J by 0 bases, and the space between the germline ends is 12 bases. From a lookup of the germline V gene (reference sequence), CDR1 and CDR2 are SGHNT and YYREEE. The CDR3 measures 16 amino acids from cysteine to phenylalanine. Only the CDR3 portion is preserved as DNA: 48 bases, with reading frame beginning at the first base. This TCR came from a woman aged 18-35 years who had recovered from COVID-19. The sequenced material came from PBMCs or T cells enriched from blood (not recorded which). This chain is built from TRBV5-4 and TRBJ1-3; the D region possibly corresponds to TRBD1 (6 bases align). The CDR3 protein sequence reads: CASSFTGTSSGNTIYF. At the DNA level, the sequence is TGTGCCAGCAGCTTCACCGGGACAAGCTCTGGAAACACCATATATTTT.